What follows describes a single T cell receptor beta chain. Its target is unknown. Clones were read by immunoSEQ multiplex PCR, and TCRdb kept only the in-frame ones, dropping some. The sample carries roughly 51,000 clones, approximately 90% recorded once. Autoimmune disease history or systemic immunosuppression barred patients. The germline CDR1 and CDR2 sequences are KGHSH and LQKENI. The CDR3 consists of 14 residues. Trimming pared 3 bases from V and 1 base from J, leaving 9 bases between. The data belong to a study of OX40 agonist ivuxolimab in advanced cancers. Study-level background: Eligibility rules accepted prior anti-PD-1, anti-PD-L1 or anti-CTLA-4 therapy, and approximately 40% had some. Points from the study as a whole: No antigen was identified for the clonally expanded peripheral T cells.

The gene calls are TRBV18 and TRBJ2-5, with TRBD1 as a possible D gene (5 bases). The clonotype was recovered from an adult with an advanced solid tumor such as melanoma, head and neck, liver or kidney cancer. The sequenced sample was CD4+ or CD8+ T cells sorted from blood, obtained in a trial of the OX40 agonist ivuxolimab. For the CDR3, the DNA is TGTGCCAGCTCACCTTCAAGGGGCCAAGAGACCCAGTACTTC. Protein sequence: CASSPSRGQETQYF. The entire variable domain, with the rest obtained from reference TRBV18 and TRBJ2-5, is as follows: NAGVMQNPRHLVRRRGQEARLRCSPMKGHSHVYWYRQLPEEGLKFMVYLQKENIIDESGMPKERFSAEFPKEGPSILRIQQVVRGDSAAYFCASSPSRGQETQYFGPGTRLLVL.